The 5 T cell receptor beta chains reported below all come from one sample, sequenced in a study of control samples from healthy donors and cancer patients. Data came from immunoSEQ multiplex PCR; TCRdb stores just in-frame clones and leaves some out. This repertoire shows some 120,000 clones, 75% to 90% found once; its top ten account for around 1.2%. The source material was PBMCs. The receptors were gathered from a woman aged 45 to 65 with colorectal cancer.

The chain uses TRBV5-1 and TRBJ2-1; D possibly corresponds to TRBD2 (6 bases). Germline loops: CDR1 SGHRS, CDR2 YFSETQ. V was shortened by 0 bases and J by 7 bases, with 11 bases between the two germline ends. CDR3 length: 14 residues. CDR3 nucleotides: TGCGCCAGCAGCTTGGTGGGACTGGAGAATGAGCAGTTCTTC. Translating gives CASSLVGLENEQFF.

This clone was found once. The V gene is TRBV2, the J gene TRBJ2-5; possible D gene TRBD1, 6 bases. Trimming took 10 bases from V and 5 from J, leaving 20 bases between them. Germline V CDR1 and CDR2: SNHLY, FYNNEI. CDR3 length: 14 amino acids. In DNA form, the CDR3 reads TGTGCCACCCTCTACAGGGCCCTCGCGGAGACCCAGTACTTC. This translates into CATLYRALAETQYF.

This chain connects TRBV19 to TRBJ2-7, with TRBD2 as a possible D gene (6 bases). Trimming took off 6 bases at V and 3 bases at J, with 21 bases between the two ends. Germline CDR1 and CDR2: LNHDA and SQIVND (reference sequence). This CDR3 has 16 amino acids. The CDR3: CASREGGSPTRYEQYF. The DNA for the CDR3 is TGTGCCAGTAGGGAGGGAGGATCCCCAACCCGCTACGAGCAGTACTTC.

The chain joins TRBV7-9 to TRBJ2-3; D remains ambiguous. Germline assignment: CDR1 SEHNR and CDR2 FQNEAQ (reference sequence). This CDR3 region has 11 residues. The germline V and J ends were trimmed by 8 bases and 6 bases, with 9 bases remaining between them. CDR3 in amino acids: CASFSVDTQYF. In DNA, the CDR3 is TGTGCCAGCTTCAGCGTGGATACGCAGTATTTT.

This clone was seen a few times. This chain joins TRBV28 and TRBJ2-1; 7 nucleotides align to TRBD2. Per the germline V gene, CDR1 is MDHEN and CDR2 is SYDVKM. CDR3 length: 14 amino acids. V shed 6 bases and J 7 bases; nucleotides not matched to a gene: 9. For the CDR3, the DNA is TGTGCCAGCAGATTAGCGGGTTCGGGGAATGAGCAGTTCTTC. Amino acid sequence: CASRLAGSGNEQFF.